Presented here are 19 T cell receptor beta chains from one specimen sequenced in a study of T-cell memory formation after mild COVID-19. TCRdb processed the 5' RACE reads anew with MiXCR; each CDR3 protein has one entry. Of hundreds of thousands of distinct CDR3 sequences in the sample, around a quarter were seen once. Source material: PBMCs or a T cell subset sorted from them (not recorded which). Receptor source: an adult woman who had mild COVID-19 (a few samples of this study predate the infection). Cell type and time point are not known.

V and J are TRBV7-2 and TRBJ2-5; 15 nucleotides agree with TRBD2. Germline assignment: CDR1 SGHTA and CDR2 FQGNSA. This CDR3 has 19 amino acids. With 4 bases clipped from V and 4 bases from J, the junction kept 13 bases outside the gene matches. The CDR3, as DNA: TGTGCCAGCAGCTCCGGACTAGCGGGAGGGCCTATTCGGGCAGAGACCCAGTACTTC. This codes for CASSSGLAGGPIRAETQYF.

This clonotype has more than one count but fewer than ten. The rearrangement uses TRBV4-3 and TRBJ2-5; D gene uncertain. V was cut by 0 bases and J by 4 bases, with 15 bases left in between. This CDR3 has 16 residues. Germline loops: CDR1 LGHNA, CDR2 YSLEER. DNA for the CDR3: TGCGCCAGCAGCCAAGATAAAGGTGGTGTAGGAGAGACCCAGTACTTC. It is translated as CASSQDKGGVGETQYF.

This clonotype occurred a few times. The rearrangement joins TRBV14 to TRBJ1-4; TRBD1 matches 7 bases. Germline CDR1 SGHDN, CDR2 FVKESK. CDR3 length equals 14 residues. The ends lost 4 bases at V and 8 bases at J; junction bases unmatched: 7. CDR3 region: CASSPRTGREKLFF. CDR3 nucleotide sequence: TGTGCCAGCAGCCCGAGGACAGGCCGAGAAAAACTGTTTTTT.

In its sample, this clonotype was seen a few times. The chain links TRBV5-6 to TRBJ1-2, with D uncertain. Between the trimmed V and J ends, which lost 0 bases and 4 bases, there was a span of 10 bases. The germline gives CDR1 SGHDT, CDR2 YYEEEE. The CDR3 is 14 amino acids. DNA for the CDR3: TGTGCCAGCAGCTTGGGTCAGGCATCCTATGGCTACACCTTC. The encoded protein is CASSLGQASYGYTF.

This clonotype was detected a few times. In DNA form, the CDR3 reads TGCAGTGCTAGCCGGGCTAGCGGACTACAAGAGACCCAGTACTTC. It codes for CSASRASGLQETQYF. This chain uses TRBV20-1 with TRBJ2-5; TRBD2 matches at 7 bases. Germline lookup yields CDR1 DFQATT and CDR2 SNEGSKA (reference sequence). J gave up 2 bases and V 3 bases, and 9 bases lay outside the gene matches. The CDR3 loop spans 15 amino acids.

This sequence joins TRBV12-3 or TRBV12-4 and TRBJ2-1, with 9 positions matching TRBD1. Germline trimming cut 0 bases from V and 2 bases from J; bases unmatched to any gene: 5. CDR3 size: 17 residues. The CDR3 region is CASSLARTGDPYNEQFF. CDR3 bases: TGTGCCAGCAGTTTAGCGCGGACAGGGGACCCCTACAATGAGCAGTTCTTC.

As DNA, the CDR3 is TGTGCCAGCCTGCCACGGGCTACCTACGAGCAGTACTTC. This gives the protein CASLPRATYEQYF. The rearrangement links TRBV11-2 to TRBJ2-7; no firm D call. Trimming took 8 bases from V and 2 from J, leaving 13 bases between them. CDR3 length: 13 residues. Germline CDR1 and CDR2: SGHAT and FQNNGV.

In its sample, this clonotype was seen a few times. The V call is TRBV3-1, the J call TRBJ2-7; D may be TRBD2 (5 bases). The CDR3 is made up of 15 amino acids. Per germline, CDR1 LGHDT and CDR2 YNNKEL (reference sequence). V was cut by 5 bases and J by 3 bases, with 17 bases left in between. The CDR3 loop is CASSSTTGGVYEQYF. CDR3 in DNA: TGTGCCAGCAGCTCCACGACTGGAGGAGTCTACGAGCAGTACTTC.

This clonotype was counted only a few times. This chain connects TRBV7-9 to TRBJ2-7; 8 bases line up with TRBD2. In germline, CDR1 is SEHNR, CDR2 FQNEAQ (reference sequence). Germline trimming cut 5 bases from V and 3 bases from J; bases unmatched to any gene: 6. There are 14 residues in the CDR3. CDR3 residues: CASSETSGYYEQYF. For the CDR3, the DNA is TGTGCCAGCAGCGAAACTAGCGGATACTACGAGCAGTACTTC.

The J gene is TRBJ2-5, the V gene TRBV6-5; D is tentatively TRBD1 or TRBD2 (5 bases each). Trimming took 6 bases from V and 5 from J, leaving 19 bases between them. This CDR3 has 15 residues. Germline V gene data show CDR1 as MNHEY and CDR2 as SVGAGI. CDR3 nucleotide sequence: TGTGCCAGCAGCGCGGTCCGGGACCCGGGGGAGACCCAGTACTTC. It translates to CASSAVRDPGETQYF.

The rearrangement uses TRBV29-1 and TRBJ1-1, with TRBD1 matching 8 bases. The germline V gene encodes CDR1 SQVTM and CDR2 ANQGSEA. V trimming: 3 bases; J trimming: 1 base; junction bases outside the gene matches: 1. The CDR3 covers 13 residues. CDR3 protein: CSVETGENTEAFF. DNA for the CDR3: TGCAGCGTTGAGACAGGGGAGAACACTGAAGCTTTCTTT.

The chain has TRBV12-3 or TRBV12-4 and TRBJ2-7; a possible D gene is TRBD2 (5 bases). The CDR3 is 13 residues long. Trimming removed 3 bases from V and 7 bases from J, with 13 bases in between. CDR3 bases: TGTGCCAGCAGTTTCAGCGGTGCCGAAGAGCAGTACTTC. This translates into CASSFSGAEEQYF.

The chain carries TRBV12-3 or TRBV12-4 and TRBJ1-2, with a tentative D call TRBD1 (5 bases). The length of the CDR3 is 15 residues. V shed 8 bases and J shed 9 bases, with 25 bases lying between them. The CDR3 here is CASSPLGGAFGRYTF. DNA of the CDR3: TGTGCCAGCTCCCCGCTAGGAGGGGCGTTCGGGCGCTACACCTTC.

This clonotype was seen ten or more times. The rearrangement uses TRBV7-9 and TRBJ2-7; 9 bases fit TRBD2. V shed 1 base, J shed 3 bases, and the junction held 7 bases outside the gene matches. The CDR3 runs 16 residues. Germline V gives CDR1 SEHNR, CDR2 FQNEAQ (reference sequence). In DNA form, the CDR3 reads TGTGCCAGCAGCTTAGTAGGACTAGCGAGGGACTACGAGCAGTACTTC. Translating gives CASSLVGLARDYEQYF. Complete variable domain (other parts from reference TRBV7-9 and TRBJ2-7): DTGVSQNPRHKITKRGQNVTFRCDPISEHNRLYWYRQTLGQGPEFLTYFQNEAQLEKSRLLSDRFSAERPKGSFSTLEIQRTEQGDSAMYLCASSLVGLARDYEQYFGPGTRLTVT.

This clonotype was counted many times. V usage is TRBV12-3 or TRBV12-4 and J usage is TRBJ2-3; 8 nucleotides line up with TRBD1. V trimming: 3 bases; J trimming: 6 bases; junction bases outside the gene matches: 2. The CDR3 has 13 amino acids. CDR3 residues: CASSFQGADTQYF. The CDR3 nucleotides read TGTGCCAGCAGTTTCCAGGGGGCGGATACGCAGTATTTT.

This chain links TRBV3-1 with TRBJ2-1; the match to TRBD2 covers 8 bases. This CDR3 spans 15 amino acids. Germline V gene sequence: CDR1 LGHDT, CDR2 YNNKEL (reference sequence). V lost 1 base and J lost 3; bases outside the gene matches: 2. CDR3 DNA: TGTGCCAGCAGCCAAGTAGCGGGGAGCTACAATGAGCAGTTCTTC. Translation gives CASSQVAGSYNEQFF.

This chain connects TRBV6-5 to TRBJ2-2; D gene unclear. Trimming stripped 6 bases from V and 3 bases from J, with 8 bases between. Germline loops: CDR1 MNHEY, CDR2 SVGAGI. The CDR3 loop spans 13 amino acids. The CDR3 here is CASSGRYTGELFF. As DNA, the CDR3 is TGTGCCAGCAGCGGACGCTACACCGGGGAGCTGTTTTTT.

The table lists this clonotype with many counts. The rearrangement uses TRBV7-9 and TRBJ2-1; the match to TRBD2 covers 10 bases. CDR1 SEHNR and CDR2 FQNEAQ come from the germline V gene (reference sequence). The CDR3 runs 16 residues. V gave up 1 base and J gave up 7 bases; unmatched junction bases: 7. The CDR3 coding sequence is TGTGCCAGCAGCTTAGGGGCTAGCGGGAGTAGGAATGAGCAGTTCTTC. Translation: CASSLGASGSRNEQFF.

The chain employs TRBV4-1 and TRBJ2-1; D might be TRBD1 (5 bases). Trimming pared 0 bases from V and 6 bases from J, leaving 9 bases between. The CDR3 extends over 14 amino acids. Germline V gives CDR1 MGHRA, CDR2 YSYEKL. The chain's CDR3 is CASSQEQVFNEQFF. The CDR3 DNA reads as TGCGCCAGCAGCCAAGAACAGGTGTTCAATGAGCAGTTCTTC.